Below are 17 T cell receptor beta chains sequenced from a single sample in a study of blood T cell repertoires in COVID-19. Assay used: immunoSEQ multiplex PCR; TCRdb lists only in-frame clones, some missing. The sample holds under 150,000 clones; almost 90% are singletons and the top ten take about 10%. What was sequenced was peripheral blood. The receptors stem from a man in his fifties with active or convalescent COVID-19.

The chain uses TRBV30 and TRBJ2-7; D ambiguous. The germline V gene encodes CDR1 GTSNPN and CDR2 SVGIG (reference sequence). Deletions cut 2 bases from V and 3 bases from J, with 14 bases between. The CDR3 is 14 residues long. CDR3 bases: TGTGCCTGGAGTTTGTCCCCTTCTAGCTACGAGCAGTACTTC. This translates into CAWSLSPSSYEQYF.

The chain joins TRBV5-4 to TRBJ2-7; 7 bases are a match to TRBD2. Trimming at V came to 1 base and at J to 2 bases, leaving 12 bases not matched to a gene. Germline CDR1 SGHNT, CDR2 YYREEE (reference sequence). This CDR3 has 17 amino acids. The CDR3 reads CASSLYRGGAGAYEQYF. The CDR3 coding sequence is TGTGCCAGCAGCTTGTATCGGGGAGGGGCGGGAGCCTACGAGCAGTACTTC.

V is TRBV13 and J is TRBJ2-7; D may be TRBD1 (5 bases). Trimming took off 8 bases at V and 3 bases at J, with 8 bases between the two ends. Germline values: CDR1 PRHDT, CDR2 FYEKMQ (reference sequence). CDR3 length equals 11 residues. CDR3 sequence (DNA): TGTGCCAGCGCAGGGAACTACGAGCAGTACTTC. This codes for CASAGNYEQYF.

V is TRBV12-3 or TRBV12-4 and J is TRBJ1-1; D is undetermined. V was cut by 3 bases and J by 5 bases, with 10 bases left in between. This CDR3 has 13 residues. The DNA of the CDR3 is TGTGCCAGCAGTTTGGTCGGGATGACTGAAGCTTTCTTT. Translated: CASSLVGMTEAFF.

In regard to this clone: One end of the junction varies from germline; a read error may be responsible. This rearrangement joins TRBV7-7 to TRBJ2-2; D possibly corresponds to TRBD2 (6 bases). Per germline, CDR1 SSHAT and CDR2 FNYEAQ (reference sequence). This CDR3 has 13 amino acids. CDR3: CASSWGLAGELFF. DNA for the CDR3: TGTGCTAGCAGCTGGGGACTCGCTGGGGAGCTGTTTTTT.

The rearrangement links TRBV11-3 to TRBJ2-5; 9 nucleotides line up with TRBD1. CDR1 is SGHNT, CDR2 YENEEA, per germline. This CDR3 comprises 14 residues. J gave up 9 bases and V 4 bases, and 9 bases lay outside the gene matches. The CDR3 DNA reads TGTGCCAGCAGCTCGGGAGACAGGGGGATGGCCCAGTACTTC. Translation: CASSSGDRGMAQYF.

The chain couples TRBV28 to TRBJ2-1, with D possibly TRBD2 on 6 matching bases. Germline CDR1 reads MDHEN; CDR2 reads SYDVKM. V was pared by 7 bases and J by 8 bases, with 15 bases between. The CDR3 is 13 amino acids. Written as DNA, the CDR3 is TGTGCCAGCACCCTAGGGACTCTCTATGAGCAGTTCTTC. Residues: CASTLGTLYEQFF. The full variable domain, with the rest looked up from reference TRBV28 and TRBJ2-1, is DVKVTQSSRYLVKRTGEKVFLECVQDMDHENMFWYRQDPGLGLRLIYFSYDVKMKEKGDIPEGYSVSREKKERFSLILESASTNQTSMYLCASTLGTLYEQFFGPGTRLTVL.

The chain joins TRBV27 to TRBJ1-6, with no clear D. V was clipped by 5 bases and J by 8 bases, with 13 bases between them. This CDR3 has 14 amino acids. CDR1 MNHEY and CDR2 SMNVEV come from the germline V gene (reference sequence). CDR3 residues: CASSLGIGDSPLHF. DNA of the CDR3: TGTGCCAGCAGTCTTGGCATCGGGGATTCACCCCTCCACTTT.

The chain recombines TRBV5-6 with TRBJ1-3; D gene ambiguous. The CDR3 totals 16 residues. The V gene's germline CDR1 is SGHDT and CDR2 YYEEEE. Deletions cut 3 bases from V and 1 base from J, with 14 bases between. CDR3 in amino acids: CASSSPTSRSGNTIYF. The CDR3 DNA is TGTGCCAGCAGCTCCCCGACATCAAGGTCTGGAAACACCATATATTTT.

CDR3 amino acids: CASSQDRVGGYTF. The CDR3 nucleotides read TGTGCCAGCAGCCAAGACAGGGTGGGTGGCTACACCTTC. V and J are TRBV11-2 and TRBJ1-2; 7 bases align to TRBD1. CDR1 is SGHAT, CDR2 FQNNGV, per germline. The CDR3 is 13 residues long. Losses at the gene ends were 5 bases for V and 7 bases for J; bases not matched to a gene: 7.

The V and J genes are TRBV27 and TRBJ2-2, with 15 positions matching TRBD2. This CDR3 comprises 19 residues. Trimming removed 4 bases from V and 7 bases from J; junction bases left unmatched: 13. Looked up from germline, CDR1 is MNHEY and CDR2 is SMNVEV (reference sequence). The CDR3 loop reads CASSSPHPGTSGRYGELFF. The CDR3 DNA is TGTGCCAGCAGTTCCCCCCACCCCGGGACTAGCGGGAGGTACGGGGAGCTGTTTTTT.

This sequence joins TRBV15 and TRBJ2-7; D may be TRBD2 (5 bases). Between the trimmed V and J ends, which lost 0 bases and 2 bases, there was a span of 14 bases. The CDR3 sequence is 16 residues long. Germline V lookup: CDR1 LNHNV, CDR2 YYDKDF (reference sequence). Here the CDR3 reads CATSRDSALGAYEQYF. In nucleotides, the CDR3 is TGTGCCACCAGCAGAGATAGCGCTCTAGGAGCCTACGAGCAGTACTTC.

This clone occurred once. The chain is built from TRBV18 and TRBJ2-3; a weak D match, TRBD2 (6 bases). This CDR3 has 17 residues. Germline V lookup: CDR1 KGHSH, CDR2 LQKENI. The V end lost 0 bases, the J end lost 6 bases, and 19 bases lay between the germline ends. The CDR3 sequence: CASSPPLREQLWDTQYF. In DNA form, the CDR3 reads TGTGCCAGCTCACCACCCCTTCGGGAGCAGTTATGGGATACGCAGTATTTT. The full variable domain, in which reference TRBV18 and TRBJ2-3 provide the parts outside the CDR3, is NAGVMQNPRHLVRRRGQEARLRCSPMKGHSHVYWYRQLPEEGLKFMVYLQKENIIDESGMPKERFSAEFPKEGPSILRIQQVVRGDSAAYFCASSPPLREQLWDTQYFGPGTRLTVL.

The genes are TRBV28 and TRBJ1-5, with 9 nucleotides matching TRBD1. The CDR3 is 17 amino acids. Germline CDR1 and CDR2: MDHEN and SYDVKM. The junction had 9 bases not matched to a gene; V was cut back by 3 bases and J by 3 bases. The DNA for the CDR3 is TGTGCCAGCAGTTTGGGAATAGGGACAGGGATCAATCAGCCCCAGCATTTT. Encoded protein: CASSLGIGTGINQPQHF. Combining the CDR3 with reference TRBV28 and TRBJ1-5 gives the whole variable domain DVKVTQSSRYLVKRTGEKVFLECVQDMDHENMFWYRQDPGLGLRLIYFSYDVKMKEKGDIPEGYSVSREKKERFSLILESASTNQTSMYLCASSLGIGTGINQPQHFGDGTRLSIL.

The chain carries TRBV18 and TRBJ1-5; 7 bases are shared with TRBD1. The CDR3 spans 15 residues. The V segment lost 6 bases and the J segment 4 bases; nucleotides outside the gene matches: 9. CDR1 and CDR2 (germline): KGHSH, LQKENI. CDR3 nucleotide sequence: TGTGCCAGCTCCTCTGATACAGGGGTAAATCAGCCCCAGCATTTT. The encoded protein is CASSSDTGVNQPQHF.

The CDR3 DNA is TGTGCCAGCAGCTTAGAAGGGGGGGTATCCACTGAAGCTTTCTTT. Protein sequence: CASSLEGGVSTEAFF. This chain connects TRBV7-2 to TRBJ1-1; maybe TRBD1 (6 bases). Trimming cost V 1 base and J 4 bases, with 13 bases left between them. The CDR3 loop spans 15 amino acids. CDR1 SGHTA and CDR2 FQGNSA come from the germline V gene.

The chain recombines TRBV7-6 with TRBJ2-2; D is uncertain. In germline, CDR1 is SGHVS, CDR2 FNYEAQ. The CDR3 extends over 14 amino acids. Trimming shortened V by 0 bases and J by 1 base, and 3 bases separated the two germline ends. The CDR3 is CASSLAWNTGELFF. In nucleotides, the CDR3 is TGTGCCAGCAGCTTAGCCTGGAACACCGGGGAGCTGTTTTTT.